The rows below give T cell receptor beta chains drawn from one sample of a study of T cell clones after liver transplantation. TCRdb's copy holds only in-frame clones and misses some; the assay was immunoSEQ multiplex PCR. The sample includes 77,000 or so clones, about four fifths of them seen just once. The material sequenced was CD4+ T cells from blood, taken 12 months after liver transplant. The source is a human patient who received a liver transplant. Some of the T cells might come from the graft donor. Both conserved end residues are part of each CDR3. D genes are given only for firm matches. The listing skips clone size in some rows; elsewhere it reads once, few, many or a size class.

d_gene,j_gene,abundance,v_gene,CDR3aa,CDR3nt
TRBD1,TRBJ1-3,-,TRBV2,CASSPDRAGNTIYF,TGTGCCAGCAGTCCAGACAGGGCCGGAAACACCATATATTTT
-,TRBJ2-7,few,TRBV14,CASRRTEYAAQYF,TGTGCCAGCAGGCGGACAGAATACGCTGCGCAGTACTTC
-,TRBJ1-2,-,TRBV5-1,CASSVGQGNNYGYTF,TGCGCCAGCAGCGTCGGGCAGGGTAATAACTATGGCTACACCTTC
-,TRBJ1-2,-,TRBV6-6,CATTTGSGGYTF,TGTGCCACCACCACAGGTTCCGGTGGCTACACCTTC
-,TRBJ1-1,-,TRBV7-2,CASSLGPGNTEAFF,TGTGCCAGCAGCTTAGGGCCAGGCAACACTGAAGCTTTCTTT
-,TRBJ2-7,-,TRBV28,CASSGSAYEQYF,TGTGCCAGCAGCGGGAGTGCGTACGAGCAGTACTTC
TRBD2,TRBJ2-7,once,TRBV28,CASRAGTSVLEQYF,TGTGCCAGCAGGGCCGGGACTAGTGTTTTGGAGCAGTACTTC
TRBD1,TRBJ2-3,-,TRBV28,CASSWAGGTGRTDTQYF,TGTGCCAGCAGTTGGGCCGGCGGGACAGGGCGGACAGATACGCAGTATTTT
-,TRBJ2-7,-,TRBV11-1,CASSLKEGMNYEQYF,TGTGCCAGCAGCTTAAAGGAAGGGATGAACTACGAGCAGTACTTC
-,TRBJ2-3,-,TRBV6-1,CASSEVTGTDTQYF,TGTGCCAGCAGTGAAGTAACAGGGACAGATACGCAGTATTTT
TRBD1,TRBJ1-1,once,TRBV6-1,CASSGQGASVTEAFF,TGTGCCAGCAGTGGACAGGGGGCGTCTGTCACTGAAGCTTTCTTT
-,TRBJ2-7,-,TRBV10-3,CAISESFSVAEQYF,TGTGCCATCAGTGAGTCTTTTAGTGTAGCCGAGCAGTACTTC
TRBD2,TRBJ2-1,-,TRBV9,CASSVFSGRHNEQFF,TGTGCCAGCAGCGTATTTAGCGGGAGGCACAATGAGCAGTTCTTC
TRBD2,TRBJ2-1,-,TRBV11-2,CASSWTSGSSFLYNEQFF,TGTGCCAGCAGTTGGACTAGCGGGAGTTCCTTCCTTTACAATGAGCAGTTCTTC
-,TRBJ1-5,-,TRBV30,CAWSFRRAGGNQPQHF,TGTGCCTGGAGTTTCCGTCGCGCGGGGGGCAATCAGCCCCAGCATTTT
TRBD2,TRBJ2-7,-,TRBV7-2,CASSPTSGDYEQYF,TGTGCCAGCAGCCCCACTAGCGGGGACTACGAGCAGTACTTC
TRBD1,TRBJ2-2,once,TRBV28,CASIPGGATGELFF,TGTGCCAGCATTCCAGGGGGTGCCACCGGGGAGCTGTTTTTT
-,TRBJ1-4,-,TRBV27,CASSHRTGNEKLFF,TGTGCCAGCAGTCATCGGACCGGGAATGAAAAACTGTTTTTT
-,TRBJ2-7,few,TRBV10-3,CAISGKDRSDEQYF,TGTGCCATCAGTGGAAAAGACAGATCGGACGAGCAGTACTTC
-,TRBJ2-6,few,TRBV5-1,CASSLQGGANVLTF,TGCGCCAGCAGCTTGCAGGGTGGGGCCAACGTCCTGACTTTC
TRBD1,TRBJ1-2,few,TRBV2,CASSEWKGQPNYGYTF,TGTGCCAGCAGTGAATGGAAGGGACAGCCTAACTATGGCTACACCTTC
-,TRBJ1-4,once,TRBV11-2,CASSLSVQKLFF,TGTGCCAGCAGCTTGAGCGTGCAAAAACTGTTTTTT
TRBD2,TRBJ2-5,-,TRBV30,CAWSDRWGLAGKETQYF,TGTGCCTGGAGCGACCGCTGGGGACTAGCTGGGAAAGAGACCCAGTACTTC
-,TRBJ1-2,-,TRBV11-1,CASSLERLGGYTF,TGTGCCAGCAGCTTAGAACGACTGGGTGGCTACACCTTC
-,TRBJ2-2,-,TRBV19,CASKGLSNTGELFF,TGTGCCAGTAAGGGTCTCTCCAACACCGGGGAGCTGTTTTTT
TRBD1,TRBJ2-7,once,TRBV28,CASSFGAGGFYEQYF,TGTGCCAGCAGTTTCGGTGCAGGGGGCTTCTACGAGCAGTACTTC
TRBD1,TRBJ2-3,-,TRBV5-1,CASSQGQGTDTQYF,TGCGCCAGCAGCCAGGGACAGGGCACAGATACGCAGTATTTT
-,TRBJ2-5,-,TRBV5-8,CASLRQQETQYF,TGTGCCAGCTTGCGGCAGCAAGAGACCCAGTACTTC
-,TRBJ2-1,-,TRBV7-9,CASSPGNGGRNEQFF,TGTGCCAGCAGCCCCGGGAATGGGGGACGCAATGAGCAGTTCTTC
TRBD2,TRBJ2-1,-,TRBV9,CASSAGLREVGEQFF,TGTGCCAGCAGCGCCGGGTTGCGGGAGGTGGGTGAGCAGTTCTTC
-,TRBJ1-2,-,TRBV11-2,CASSLEWGSSGYTF,TGTGCCAGCAGCTTAGAGTGGGGATCGAGTGGCTACACCTTC
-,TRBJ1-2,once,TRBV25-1,CASSEYKGTAYGYTF,TGTGCCAGCAGTGAATATAAGGGAACAGCCTATGGCTACACCTTC
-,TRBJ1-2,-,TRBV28,CASSLLLRAGYGYTF,TGTGCCAGCAGTTTACTTTTGAGGGCTGGCTATGGCTACACCTTC
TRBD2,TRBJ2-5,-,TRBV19,CASSIAPGRGSLPKETQYF,TGTGCCAGTAGTATAGCCCCAGGGCGCGGGAGCCTTCCGAAGGAGACCCAGTACTTC
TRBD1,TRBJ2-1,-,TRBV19,CASSSPGQGYNEQFF,TGTGCCAGTAGTTCACCGGGACAGGGTTACAATGAGCAGTTCTTC
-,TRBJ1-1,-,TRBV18,CASSPPKEGEAFF,TGTGCCAGCTCACCACCTAAGGAGGGGGAAGCTTTCTTT
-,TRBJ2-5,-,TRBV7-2,CASSSPASTQTQYF,TGTGCCAGCAGCTCCCCGGCTAGCACGCAGACCCAGTACTTC
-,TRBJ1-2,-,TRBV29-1,CSVLRGFGDGYTF,TGCAGCGTTTTGCGAGGGTTCGGAGATGGCTACACCTTC
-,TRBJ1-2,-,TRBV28,CASSSPGVFNYGYTF,TGTGCCAGCAGTTCACCAGGGGTTTTTAACTATGGCTACACCTTC
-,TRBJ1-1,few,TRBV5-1,CASSLGIGSRATEAFF,TGCGCCAGCAGCTTGGGAATAGGTTCTAGGGCCACTGAAGCTTTCTTT
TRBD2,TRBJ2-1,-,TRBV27,CASSTMGLAEFFSSYNEQFF,TGTGCCAGCAGTACGATGGGACTAGCGGAATTTTTTAGCTCCTACAATGAGCAGTTCTTC
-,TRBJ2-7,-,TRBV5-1,CASSFIWGDLEQYF,TGCGCCAGCAGCTTCATCTGGGGGGACCTCGAGCAGTACTTC
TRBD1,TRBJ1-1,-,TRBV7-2,CANSLGGQGINTEAFF,TGTGCCAACAGCTTAGGCGGACAGGGAATAAATACTGAAGCTTTCTTT
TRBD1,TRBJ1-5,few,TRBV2,CASSGTGGPTQPQHF,TGTGCCAGCAGCGGGACAGGGGGCCCGACTCAGCCCCAGCATTTT
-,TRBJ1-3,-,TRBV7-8,CASSGRQSSGNTIYF,TGTGCCAGCAGCGGCCGGCAGAGCTCTGGAAACACCATATATTTT
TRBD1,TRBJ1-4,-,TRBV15,CATSRDEGQNEKLFF,TGTGCCACCAGCAGAGATGAGGGACAGAATGAAAAACTGTTTTTT
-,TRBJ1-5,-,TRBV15,CATSRTGSSEPQHF,TGTGCCACCAGCAGGACAGGTTCTAGCGAACCCCAGCATTTT